The next 31 T cell receptor beta chains were all read from a single sample in a study of lymphopenia after photon versus proton radiotherapy. The table came from immunoSEQ multiplex PCR; TCRdb's copy has only in-frame clones and leaves some out. The sample carries around 12,000 clones, about 85% recorded once. This specimen consisted of peripheral blood, obtained from a patient treated with photon-based radiotherapy. These receptors all come from a man in his 60s with pancreatic cancer.

The gene calls are TRBV2 and TRBJ1-1, with D tentatively TRBD1 (5 bases). The germline CDR1 and CDR2 sequences are SNHLY and FYNNEI. With 2 bases removed from V and 0 bases from J, the gap between germline ends came to 10 bases. The length of the CDR3 is 15 residues. For the CDR3, the DNA is TGTGCCAGCAGTGAACTTGCAGGGCTGAACACTGAAGCTTTCTTT. Its translation is CASSELAGLNTEAFF.

The V call is TRBV4-3, the J call TRBJ2-7, with 8 bases identical to TRBD1. Looked up from germline, CDR1 is LGHNA and CDR2 is YSLEER. CDR3 length: 16 residues. Trimming cost V 2 bases and J 3 bases; bases outside gene matches: 9. CDR3 residues: CASSQSGPGGFYEQYF. The CDR3 nucleotides are TGCGCCAGCAGCCAATCGGGGCCAGGGGGCTTCTACGAGCAGTACTTC.

This clone was counted once. The chain joins TRBV15 to TRBJ2-7; the D gene is possibly TRBD2 (6 bases). The CDR3 runs 14 residues. Trimming shortened V by 0 bases and J by 0 bases, and 6 bases separated the two germline ends. CDR1 is LNHNV, CDR2 YYDKDF, per germline (reference sequence). For the CDR3, the DNA is TGTGCCACCAGCAGAGAGACTAGCTCCTACGAGCAGTACTTC. This codes for CATSRETSSYEQYF.

The chain carries TRBV2 and TRBJ2-2; TRBD2 might be the D (5 bases). The CDR3 extends over 13 amino acids. The V end was cut by 7 bases, the J end by 8 bases, with 14 bases between. Germline CDR1 is SNHLY and CDR2 is FYNNEI. The CDR3: CASKRAWLGELFF. CDR3 in DNA: TGTGCCAGCAAGAGGGCTTGGCTGGGGGAGCTGTTTTTT.

The chain links TRBV4-2 to TRBJ2-7; 8 bases match TRBD2. The V and J ends lost 0 bases and 2 bases, in that order; junction bases with no gene match: 6. The CDR3 length is 16 residues. Germline lookup yields CDR1 LGHNA and CDR2 YNFKEQ. The CDR3 region has the DNA TGTGCCAGCAGCCAAGAAAGGGCGGGGGGTACCTACGAGCAGTACTTC. It is translated as CASSQERAGGTYEQYF.

V and J are TRBV7-2 and TRBJ1-1; D is uncertain. Between the trimmed V and J ends, which lost 2 bases and 1 base, there was a span of 8 bases. The CDR3 sequence is 14 residues long. CDR1 SGHTA and CDR2 FQGNSA come from the germline V gene. The CDR3 sequence: CASSLRRENTEAFF. The CDR3, as DNA: TGTGCCAGCAGCTTAAGGAGAGAGAACACTGAAGCTTTCTTT.

V and J are TRBV5-6 and TRBJ1-6; no clear D gene. The CDR3 loop spans 16 amino acids. Germline V lookup: CDR1 SGHDT, CDR2 YYEEEE. V was cut by 1 base and J by 7 bases, with 15 bases left in between. CDR3 in amino acids: CASSLYNSLGNSPLHF. CDR3 nucleotide sequence: TGTGCCAGCAGCTTGTATAACAGCCTGGGCAATTCACCCCTCCACTTT.

V is TRBV6-5 and J is TRBJ2-1, with TRBD2 matching over 11 bases. Germline V gives CDR1 MNHEY, CDR2 SVGAGI. The trim removed 4 bases at V and 5 bases at J, leaving 4 bases unmatched. The CDR3 contains 15 residues. The CDR3 loop reads CASSLLAGAHNEQFF. The CDR3 DNA reads as TGTGCCAGCAGTTTACTAGCGGGGGCCCACAATGAGCAGTTCTTC.

This clone was detected only a few times. The chain carries TRBV27 and TRBJ1-2; no definite D call. The V and J ends lost 5 bases and 5 bases respectively, with 3 bases between them. There are 10 residues in the CDR3. From germline, CDR1 is MNHEY and CDR2 SMNVEV (reference sequence). CDR3 bases: TGTGCCAGCAGTCCTTATGGCTACACCTTC. Amino acids: CASSPYGYTF.

V usage is TRBV7-3 and J usage is TRBJ2-3; 9 positions match TRBD2. Unmatched junction bases numbered 6, after V lost 4 bases and J lost 4 bases. Germline V lookup: CDR1 SGHTA, CDR2 FQGTGA. The CDR3 has 15 amino acids. The CDR3 spells CASSWGTSSADTQYF. CDR3 DNA sequence: TGTGCCAGCAGCTGGGGGACTAGCTCCGCAGATACGCAGTATTTT.

The genes are TRBV12-5 and TRBJ1-2; 7 bases align to TRBD1. Germline trimming cut 6 bases from V and 0 bases from J; bases unmatched to any gene: 10. Germline CDR1 reads LGHNT; CDR2 reads FRNRAP. The CDR3 runs to 16 residues. The DNA of the CDR3 is TGTGCTAGTGGCCCTGGACAGGCCCTGGCTAACTATGGCTACACCTTC. Amino acids: CASGPGQALANYGYTF.

V usage is TRBV5-1 and J usage is TRBJ1-2, with 7 bases matching TRBD1. Germline V gene data show CDR1 as SGHRS and CDR2 as YFSETQ. This CDR3 has 16 amino acids. J was trimmed by 3 bases and V by 0 bases; bases with no gene match: 8. The CDR3 loop reads CASSLGTGSNDYGYTF. In DNA, the CDR3 is TGCGCCAGCAGCTTGGGGACAGGCTCGAACGACTATGGCTACACCTTC. The full variable domain, rest sourced from reference TRBV5-1 and TRBJ1-2, is KAGVTQTPRYLIKTRGQQVTLSCSPISGHRSVSWYQQTPGQGLQFLFEYFSETQRNKGNFPGRFSGRQFSNSRSEMNVSTLELGDSALYLCASSLGTGSNDYGYTFGSGTRLTVV.

V usage is TRBV25-1 and J usage is TRBJ1-2; D may be TRBD1 (6 bases). V was clipped by 8 bases and J by 8 bases, with 21 bases between them. Germline V gene sequence: CDR1 MGHDK, CDR2 SYGVNS. CDR3 length equals 14 residues. As DNA, the CDR3 is TGTGCCAGCGTAGAGGCAGGGGAACTTGGCGGCTACACCTTC. It encodes CASVEAGELGGYTF.

The CDR3 loop is CSVDPGGGQPQHF. The CDR3 coding sequence is TGCAGCGTGGATCCCGGGGGCGGTCAGCCCCAGCATTTT. The genes are TRBV29-1 and TRBJ1-5; TRBD1 might be the D (6 bases). Germline-derived CDR1 and CDR2 are SQVTM and ANQGSEA. V was trimmed by 6 bases and J by 6 bases, leaving 15 bases between them. The CDR3 totals 13 residues.

The chain joins TRBV7-2 to TRBJ2-1; 9 positions agree with TRBD1. In germline, CDR1 is SGHTA, CDR2 FQGNSA. This CDR3 has 16 amino acids. J lost 4 bases, V lost 1 base, and 5 bases had no gene match. The CDR3 loop reads CASSLVSGTGYNEQFF. The CDR3 DNA reads TGTGCCAGCAGCTTAGTTTCTGGGACAGGGTACAATGAGCAGTTCTTC.

This clone was detected only once. The chain joins TRBV7-9 to TRBJ2-7; D remains unclear. This CDR3 is built from 12 residues. V gave up 5 bases and J gave up 4 bases, with 9 bases separating them. CDR1 SEHNR and CDR2 FQNEAQ come from the germline V gene (reference sequence). This CDR3 reads CASSLVRYEQYF. CDR3 DNA sequence: TGTGCCAGCAGCCTAGTCAGATACGAGCAGTACTTC.

The chain employs TRBV30 and TRBJ1-2, with a tentative D call TRBD1 (5 bases). The V end lost 5 bases, the J end lost 7 bases, and 14 bases lay between the germline ends. Germline V gene sequence: CDR1 GTSNPN, CDR2 SVGIG (reference sequence). The CDR3 covers 12 residues. Here the CDR3 DNA reads TGTGCCTGGGTAGGCGGGGGAACTGGCTACACCTTC. It translates to CAWVGGGTGYTF.

This rearrangement joins TRBV6-1 to TRBJ2-4; D may be TRBD1 or TRBD2 (5 bases each). The CDR3 is made up of 15 amino acids. Germline CDR1 MNHNS, CDR2 SASEGT. Trimming took 0 bases from V and 1 from J, leaving 7 bases between them. CDR3 DNA sequence: TGTGCCAGCAGTGAAGCGGGACGCGCCAAAAACATTCAGTACTTC. It specifies CASSEAGRAKNIQYF.

The chain uses TRBV15 and TRBJ2-7; D might be TRBD2 (7 bases). This CDR3 contains 18 residues. V lost 4 bases and J lost 0, with 22 bases in between. CDR1 is LNHNV, CDR2 YYDKDF, per germline (reference sequence). The CDR3 protein is CATSKRGMGLFSSYEQYF. For the CDR3, the DNA is TGTGCCACCAGCAAAAGGGGGATGGGACTATTCAGCTCCTACGAGCAGTACTTC.

This clone turned up a few times. This rearrangement joins TRBV19 to TRBJ1-5; TRBD1 matches at 7 bases. V gave up 3 bases and J gave up 3 bases; unmatched junction bases: 8. Germline CDR1 is LNHDA and CDR2 is SQIVND (reference sequence). The CDR3 sequence is 16 residues long. CDR3: CASSIDRDIFNQPQHF. Here the CDR3 DNA reads TGTGCCAGTAGTATCGACAGGGACATTTTCAATCAGCCCCAGCATTTT.

This clone appeared once. The CDR3 region has the DNA TGTGCCAGCAGCTTAGTTTGGGGGGAAGGGGGTGAAGCTTTCTTT. Protein product: CASSLVWGEGGEAFF. The rearrangement joins TRBV7-9 to TRBJ1-1; D is possibly TRBD1 (6 bases). Trimming pared 1 base from V and 7 bases from J, leaving 16 bases between. The CDR3 sequence is 15 residues long. Germline CDR1 reads SEHNR; CDR2 reads FQNEAQ (reference sequence). Supplemented by reference TRBV7-9 and TRBJ1-1, the full variable domain reads DTGVSQNPRHKITKRGQNVTFRCDPISEHNRLYWYRQTLGQGPEFLTYFQNEAQLEKSRLLSDRFSAERPKGSFSTLEIQRTEQGDSAMYLCASSLVWGEGGEAFFGQGTRLTVV.

J is TRBJ1-6 and V is TRBV11-2; D remains ambiguous. The CDR3 loop spans 14 amino acids. Deletions cut 5 bases from V and 7 bases from J, with 12 bases between. In germline, CDR1 is SGHAT, CDR2 FQNNGV. As DNA, the CDR3 is TGTGCCAGCAGCGACCGGGGTTCAAATTCACCCCTCCACTTT. It codes for CASSDRGSNSPLHF.

The gene calls are TRBV5-6 and TRBJ1-2; D not resolved. Germline V gene sequence: CDR1 SGHDT, CDR2 YYEEEE. V lost 0 bases and J 7 bases, leaving 7 bases between the germline ends. This CDR3 contains 12 residues. CDR3 amino acids: CASSLGYGGYTF. In nucleotides, the CDR3 is TGTGCCAGCAGCTTGGGGTATGGTGGCTACACCTTC.

This clone was counted a single time. This chain links TRBV10-3 with TRBJ2-2; 9 bases agree with TRBD1. CDR3 length: 17 amino acids. In germline, CDR1 is ENHRY, CDR2 SYGVKD. J was trimmed by 2 bases and V by 3 bases; bases with no gene match: 7. The CDR3 is CAISELGQGDNTGELFF. The CDR3 nucleotides read TGTGCCATCAGTGAACTGGGACAGGGAGACAACACCGGGGAGCTGTTTTTT.

This sequence joins TRBV6-5 and TRBJ1-1, with 8 bases aligning to TRBD1. This CDR3 region has 15 residues. Germline CDR1 MNHEY, CDR2 SVGAGI. V lost 2 bases, J lost 1 base, and 3 bases stayed unmatched. The CDR3 coding sequence is TGTGCCAGCAGTTACCCGGGACAGGAGAACACTGAAGCTTTCTTT. The encoded protein is CASSYPGQENTEAFF.

The chain uses TRBV6-5 and TRBJ2-7; D is unclear. Germline V gene sequence: CDR1 MNHEY, CDR2 SVGAGI. The CDR3 totals 11 residues. Trimming left V 5 bases short and J 3 bases short, with 5 bases between. The CDR3 region has the DNA TGTGCCAGCAGTGCCGGCTACGAGCAGTACTTC. It translates to CASSAGYEQYF.

The chain carries TRBV19 and TRBJ2-7; TRBD1 matches 8 bases. Per germline, CDR1 LNHDA and CDR2 SQIVND (reference sequence). This CDR3 contains 14 residues. V dropped 6 bases and J dropped 2; count of bases not matched to a gene: 6. The CDR3 sequence is CASSDRGFTYEQYF. In nucleotides, the CDR3 is TGTGCCAGTAGCGACAGGGGTTTTACCTACGAGCAGTACTTC.

The chain is built from TRBV4-3 and TRBJ2-2; 7 positions agree with TRBD1. The V gene end was trimmed by 5 bases and the J gene end by 5 bases; junction bases not matched to a gene: 8. This CDR3 is built from 15 residues. Germline lookup yields CDR1 LGHNA and CDR2 YSLEER. The CDR3 loop reads CASSESTGFTGELFF. The CDR3, as DNA: TGCGCCAGCAGCGAGTCGACAGGGTTTACCGGGGAGCTGTTTTTT.

The chain employs TRBV18 and TRBJ2-7, with a weak D call TRBD1 (5 bases). The CDR3 runs to 14 residues. The germline V and J ends were trimmed by 0 bases and 2 bases, with 8 bases remaining between them. Germline V CDR1 and CDR2: KGHSH, LQKENI. The CDR3 coding sequence is TGTGCCAGCTCACCACCGAGCAGGGCCTACGAGCAGTACTTC. Encoded protein: CASSPPSRAYEQYF.

This clone was counted a single time. The J gene is TRBJ2-2, the V gene TRBV7-9; the D is unclear. The CDR3 contains 14 residues. The germline gives CDR1 SEHNR, CDR2 FQNEAQ (reference sequence). Trimming shortened V by 1 base and J by 4 bases, and 7 bases separated the two germline ends. The CDR3 region is CASSLGQSTGELFF. The CDR3 DNA reads as TGTGCCAGCAGCTTAGGGCAATCCACCGGGGAGCTGTTTTTT.

The chain couples TRBV7-2 to TRBJ2-1, with a possible D match to TRBD1 (6 bases). Trimming stripped 5 bases from V and 2 bases from J, with 13 bases between. Germline CDR1 reads SGHTA; CDR2 reads FQGNSA. This CDR3 region has 15 residues. The CDR3 bases are TGTGCCAGCAGCCCACCCCGGACAGCCTACAATGAGCAGTTCTTC. Translated: CASSPPRTAYNEQFF.